Sequencing of this TCR beta chain was carried out in a study of blood T cells in healthy people across ages. Study results and caveats: Unknown CMV status may confound age-related changes in expanded clones. The fall in TCR beta diversity per million T cells was roughly linear with age.

The CDR3 sequence is 13 residues long. Germline V lookup: CDR1 SEHNR, CDR2 FQNEAQ (reference sequence). In its sample, this clonotype was seen many times. Its antigen remains unknown. Each sample yielded at least 7 million isolated PBMCs. Sample-barcoded 5' priming and a J-beta primer mix drove a second PCR of about 6 to 11 cycles. Each CDR3 protein gets one entry after TCRdb re-called the 5' RACE reads with MiXCR. Of about 1.8 million distinct CDR3 sequences listed, 40% to 55% are singletons. What was sequenced was blood. The sequence was obtained from a woman aged 40 to 49 in good health. The chain couples TRBV7-9 to TRBJ2-5; possibly TRBD1 for D (5 bases). The end of the DNA aligns better with TRBJ2-7, so the J call may be wrong. In nucleotides, the CDR3 is TGTGCCAGCAGGGGGCCCCTCTCGGGCGAGCAGTACTTC. The encoded protein is CASRGPLSGEQYF.